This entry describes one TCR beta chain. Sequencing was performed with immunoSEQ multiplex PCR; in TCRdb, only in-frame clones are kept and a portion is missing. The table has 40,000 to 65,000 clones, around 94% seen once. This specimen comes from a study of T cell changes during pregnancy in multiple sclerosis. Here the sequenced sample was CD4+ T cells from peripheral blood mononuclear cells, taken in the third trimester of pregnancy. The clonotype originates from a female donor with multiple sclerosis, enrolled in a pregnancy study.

CDR3 nucleotide sequence: TGTGCCAGCAGTGACAGACTCGATTTGAACACTGAAGCTTTCTTT. Residues: CASSDRLDLNTEAFF. The J gene is TRBJ1-1, the V gene TRBV6-1; D is ambiguous. Per the germline V gene, CDR1 is MNHNS and CDR2 is SASEGT. V lost 3 bases, J lost 0 bases, and 11 bases lay in between. The CDR3 is 15 residues long.